A selection of T cell receptor beta chains follows, all from one sample in a study of blood T cells in healthy people across ages. TCRdb called the 5' RACE reads again in MiXCR, with one record for every CDR3 protein. The sample consists of 1.6 million or so distinct CDR3 sequences, 30% to 40% of them appearing once. The sequencing sample was made of blood. The source is a young woman in good health. Each CDR3 is given with its conserved first and last residue. Each record gives: CDR3 DNA, CDR3 protein, clone size, J gene, V gene, D gene. D genes are given only for firm matches. The size of a clone is reported for some rows only, either as once, few or many, or as a class for expanded clones.

CDR3nt: TGCGCCAGCAGCCCCCCCCTGTCCAGCGGGAGAGTAGAGGGGAATGAGCAGTTCTTC
CDR3aa: CASSPPLSSGRVEGNEQFF
abundance: NA
j_gene: TRBJ2-1
v_gene: TRBV4-1
d_gene: TRBD2

CDR3nt: TGCAGTGCCCGGCCCCGCCGCGGGCGGTCAGACCTATACGAGCAGTACTTC
CDR3aa: CSARPRRGRSDLYEQYF
abundance: NA
j_gene: TRBJ2-7
v_gene: TRBV20-1
d_gene: NA

CDR3nt: TGCGCCAGCAGCCATATCTCACCTAGCGCCGTATCACGGGAGACCCAGTACTTC
CDR3aa: CASSHISPSAVSRETQYF
abundance: few
j_gene: TRBJ2-5
v_gene: TRBV4-1
d_gene: NA

CDR3nt: TGTGCCAGCAGTGGAATCATGGGTGGCTATGGCTACACCTTC
CDR3aa: CASSGIMGGYGYTF
abundance: few
j_gene: TRBJ1-2
v_gene: TRBV6-1
d_gene: NA

CDR3nt: TGCAGCGTGTATGGGGGAGTAGGTACAGATACGCAGTATTTT
CDR3aa: CSVYGGVGTDTQYF
abundance: NA
j_gene: TRBJ2-3
v_gene: TRBV29-1
d_gene: NA

CDR3nt: TGTGCCAGCAGTTATCTAGCGGGAGGTAACGAGCAGTACTTC
CDR3aa: CASSYLAGGNEQYF
abundance: NA
j_gene: TRBJ2-7
v_gene: TRBV6-5
d_gene: TRBD2

CDR3nt: TGCAGTGCTAGCGGGCCCTCCTACGAGCAGTACTTC
CDR3aa: CSASGPSYEQYF
abundance: many
j_gene: TRBJ2-7
v_gene: TRBV20-1
d_gene: NA

CDR3nt: TGTGCCAGCAGTCCCCAGGGCGGTCAAGAGACCCAGTACTTC
CDR3aa: CASSPQGGQETQYF
abundance: many
j_gene: TRBJ2-5
v_gene: TRBV9
d_gene: NA

CDR3nt: TGTGCCAGCAGTGACGGACTAGCGGGATTCCAAGAGACCCAGTACTTC
CDR3aa: CASSDGLAGFQETQYF
abundance: few
j_gene: TRBJ2-5
v_gene: TRBV6-1
d_gene: TRBD2

CDR3nt: TGTGCCAGTATAGCGGGGGGCCCTCAAGAGACCCAGTACTTC
CDR3aa: CASIAGGPQETQYF
abundance: NA
j_gene: TRBJ2-5
v_gene: TRBV21-1
d_gene: NA

CDR3nt: TGTGCCAGCATCAAGGGTAGCCTGAACACTGAAGCTTTCTTT
CDR3aa: CASIKGSLNTEAFF
abundance: few
j_gene: TRBJ1-1
v_gene: TRBV6-6
d_gene: NA

CDR3nt: TGTGCCAGCAGCCAAGAAAAAGACAGGGGTCGGTCTGAAACGCAGTATTTT
CDR3aa: CASSQEKDRGRSETQYF
abundance: NA
j_gene: TRBJ2-3
v_gene: TRBV3-1
d_gene: TRBD1

CDR3nt: TGCAGTGCTCTCATGCGCGATGAGCAGTTCTTC
CDR3aa: CSALMRDEQFF
abundance: many
j_gene: TRBJ2-1
v_gene: TRBV20-1
d_gene: NA

CDR3nt: TGCGCCAGCAGCCAATCTTTGGGCGGAGAAGCTTTCTTT
CDR3aa: CASSQSLGGEAFF
abundance: NA
j_gene: TRBJ1-1
v_gene: TRBV4-1
d_gene: NA

CDR3nt: TGTGCCATCAGTGTACGCGGGGGAGAGACCCAGTACTTC
CDR3aa: CAISVRGGETQYF
abundance: few
j_gene: TRBJ2-5
v_gene: TRBV10-3
d_gene: TRBD2

CDR3nt: TGCGCCAGCAGCCGAGTACCGGGGGGGGAGAATGAGCAGTACTTC
CDR3aa: CASSRVPGGENEQYF
abundance: NA
j_gene: TRBJ2-5
v_gene: TRBV4-1
d_gene: TRBD2

CDR3nt: TGCGCCAGCAGCTCGACAGGTTTTAGACATGAAAAACTGTTTTTT
CDR3aa: CASSSTGFRHEKLFF
abundance: NA
j_gene: TRBJ1-4
v_gene: TRBV5-1
d_gene: NA

CDR3nt: TGTGCCAGCAGGACAAACCTAGCGGCAAACTCCTACAATGAGCAGTTCTTC
CDR3aa: CASRTNLAANSYNEQFF
abundance: NA
j_gene: TRBJ2-1
v_gene: TRBV2
d_gene: TRBD2

CDR3nt: TGTGCCAGCAGTGACCTCGTTCGACAGGGAGGGAATCAGCCCCAGCATTTT
CDR3aa: CASSDLVRQGGNQPQHF
abundance: few
j_gene: TRBJ1-5
v_gene: TRBV6-4
d_gene: TRBD1

CDR3nt: TGTGCCAGCAGCCGCAACTCCGGCGGGGATGAGCAGTTCTTC
CDR3aa: CASSRNSGGDEQFF
abundance: few
j_gene: TRBJ2-1
v_gene: TRBV7-7
d_gene: NA

CDR3nt: TGTGCCACCAGTGATTCATCAAGACAGGGGTACCAAGAGACCCAGTACTTC
CDR3aa: CATSDSSRQGYQETQYF
abundance: few
j_gene: TRBJ2-5
v_gene: TRBV24-1
d_gene: TRBD1

CDR3nt: TGTGCCAGCGGCATCGGGATTGGCTACGAGCAGTACTTC
CDR3aa: CASGIGIGYEQYF
abundance: NA
j_gene: TRBJ2-7
v_gene: TRBV28
d_gene: NA

CDR3nt: TGCGCCAGCAGCCAAGATGCAGGGTATCTTTTCTACACCTTC
CDR3aa: CASSQDAGYLFYTF
abundance: NA
j_gene: TRBJ1-2
v_gene: TRBV4-1
d_gene: NA

CDR3nt: TGTGTCAGCAGCTTAGGTAGCGGGACTTACAATGAGCAGTTCTTC
CDR3aa: CVSSLGSGTYNEQFF
abundance: few
j_gene: TRBJ2-1
v_gene: TRBV13
d_gene: TRBD2

CDR3nt: TGTGCCAGCAGCCAGAGGATCGATATCGAGACCCAGTACTTC
CDR3aa: CASSQRIDIETQYF
abundance: once
j_gene: TRBJ2-5
v_gene: TRBV3-1
d_gene: NA

CDR3nt: TGTGCCAGCAGCCCGGGCAGCGGGGGAATGGAGACCCAGTACTTC
CDR3aa: CASSPGSGGMETQYF
abundance: few
j_gene: TRBJ2-5
v_gene: TRBV5-4
d_gene: TRBD2

CDR3nt: TGCAGTGTCACCCTCGGCCCCACCCAAGAGACCCAGTACTTC
CDR3aa: CSVTLGPTQETQYF
abundance: NA
j_gene: TRBJ2-5
v_gene: TRBV20-1
d_gene: NA

CDR3nt: TGTGCCAGCAGTTCCCGACTAGCATATGAGCAGTTCTTC
CDR3aa: CASSSRLAYEQFF
abundance: NA
j_gene: TRBJ2-1
v_gene: TRBV12-3/TRBV12-4
d_gene: TRBD2

CDR3nt: TGTGCCAGCAGCTTAATGCCAGGTGGCCCTGAAGCTTTCTTT
CDR3aa: CASSLMPGGPEAFF
abundance: NA
j_gene: TRBJ1-1
v_gene: TRBV7-2
d_gene: NA

CDR3nt: TGCGCCAGCAGCCATAACGGACAGGGTGGAAACACCATATATTTT
CDR3aa: CASSHNGQGGNTIYF
abundance: NA
j_gene: TRBJ1-3
v_gene: TRBV5-1
d_gene: TRBD1

CDR3nt: TGCAGTGCTCGTGGTATCAGCGGCACCTACGAGCAGTACTTC
CDR3aa: CSARGISGTYEQYF
abundance: NA
j_gene: TRBJ2-7
v_gene: TRBV20-1
d_gene: NA

CDR3nt: TGCGCCAGCGGAGACAGGGACGAGCAGTACTTC
CDR3aa: CASGDRDEQYF
abundance: few
j_gene: TRBJ2-7
v_gene: TRBV10-1
d_gene: TRBD1

CDR3nt: TGTGCCATCAGTGGGGAAGGGGTTGGGGCCAACGTCCTGACTTTC
CDR3aa: CAISGEGVGANVLTF
abundance: few
j_gene: TRBJ2-6
v_gene: TRBV10-3
d_gene: NA

CDR3nt: TGTGCCAGCAGGAAGGACAGTCAGCCCCAGCATTTT
CDR3aa: CASRKDSQPQHF
abundance: NA
j_gene: TRBJ1-5
v_gene: TRBV2
d_gene: NA

CDR3nt: TGTGCCAGCAGTTACTTCGCAGGGGAGGATGGCTACACCTTC
CDR3aa: CASSYFAGEDGYTF
abundance: NA
j_gene: TRBJ1-2
v_gene: TRBV6-6
d_gene: NA

CDR3nt: TGCGCCAGCAGCCCAGGACAGGGGGCTTGGGAGACCCAGTACTTC
CDR3aa: CASSPGQGAWETQYF
abundance: many
j_gene: TRBJ2-5
v_gene: TRBV2
d_gene: TRBD1

CDR3nt: TGTGCCAGCAGCCTAACACCTAGCGGGGGGGCGAATGAGCAGTTCTTC
CDR3aa: CASSLTPSGGANEQFF
abundance: NA
j_gene: TRBJ2-1
v_gene: TRBV6-2/TRBV6-3
d_gene: TRBD2

CDR3nt: TGTGCCAGCAGCAACGACGGACTCGCGCTAAGCCAAGAGACCCAGTACTTC
CDR3aa: CASSNDGLALSQETQYF
abundance: NA
j_gene: TRBJ2-5
v_gene: TRBV21-1
d_gene: NA

CDR3nt: TGCAGTGCTAAATTACCGGGACAGGGGAGCTACGAGCAGTACTTC
CDR3aa: CSAKLPGQGSYEQYF
abundance: many
j_gene: TRBJ2-7
v_gene: TRBV20-1
d_gene: TRBD1

CDR3nt: TGTGCCTCAAAAGTGGTCTCTCCGGGACTAGCGGGACAAGAGACCCAGTACTTC
CDR3aa: CASKVVSPGLAGQETQYF
abundance: NA
j_gene: TRBJ2-5
v_gene: TRBV28
d_gene: TRBD2